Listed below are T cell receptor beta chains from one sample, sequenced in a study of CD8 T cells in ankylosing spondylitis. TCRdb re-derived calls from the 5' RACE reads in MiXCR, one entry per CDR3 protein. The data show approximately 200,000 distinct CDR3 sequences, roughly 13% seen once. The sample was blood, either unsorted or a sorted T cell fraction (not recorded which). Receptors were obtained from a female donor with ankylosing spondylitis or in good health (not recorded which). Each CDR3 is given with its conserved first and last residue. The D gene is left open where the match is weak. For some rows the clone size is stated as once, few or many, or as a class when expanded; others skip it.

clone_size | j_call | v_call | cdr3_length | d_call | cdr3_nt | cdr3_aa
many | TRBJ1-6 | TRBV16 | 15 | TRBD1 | TGTGCCAGCAGCCACACTGGGACAGGGGACTCACCCCTCCACTTT | CASSHTGTGDSPLHF
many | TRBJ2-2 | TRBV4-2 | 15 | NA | TGTGCCAGCAGCCACCGGGACTTCTCTACCGGGGAGCTGTTTTTT | CASSHRDFSTGELFF
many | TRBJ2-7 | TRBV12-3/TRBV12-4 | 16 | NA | TGTGCCAGCAGTTTGAGTCCGGACTGGAGCTCCTACGAGCAGTACTTC | CASSLSPDWSSYEQYF
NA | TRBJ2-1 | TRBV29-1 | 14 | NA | TGCAGCGTTGGAGCTAGCAGGATATACAATGAGCAGTTCTTC | CSVGASRIYNEQFF
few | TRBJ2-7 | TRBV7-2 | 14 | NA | TGTGCCAGCAGCTTAGCACCAGTTTCCTACGAGCAGTACTTC | CASSLAPVSYEQYF
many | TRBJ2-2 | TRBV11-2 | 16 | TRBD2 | TGTGCCAGCAGCTCGACGACTAGCGGGGGCACCGGGGAGCTGTTTTTT | CASSSTTSGGTGELFF
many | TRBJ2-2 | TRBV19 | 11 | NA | TGTGCCAGTAGTCGTCTCGGGGAGCTGTTTTTT | CASSRLGELFF
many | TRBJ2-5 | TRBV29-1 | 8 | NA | TGCAGCGTTGGGCCCCAGTACTTC | CSVGPQYF
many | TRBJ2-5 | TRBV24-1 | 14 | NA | TGTGCCACCAGTGATGAGGGACTTACCCCAACCCAGTACTTC | CATSDEGLTPTQYF
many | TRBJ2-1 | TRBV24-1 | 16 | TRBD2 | TGTGCCACCAGTGATTGGGGGGGATCGGTTTACAATGAGCAGTTCTTC | CATSDWGGSVYNEQFF
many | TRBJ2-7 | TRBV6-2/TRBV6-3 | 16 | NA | TGTGCCAGCAGGGATATAGAAAGCGGTACTTCCTACGAGCAGTACTTC | CASRDIESGTSYEQYF
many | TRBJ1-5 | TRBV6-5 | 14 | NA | TGTGCCAGCAGTTCCCGAAGTAGCCTCGAGCCCCAGCATTTT | CASSSRSSLEPQHF
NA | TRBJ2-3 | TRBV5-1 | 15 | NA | TGCGCCAGCAGCGCGGGACAGCCGATCACAGATACGCAGTATTTT | CASSAGQPITDTQYF
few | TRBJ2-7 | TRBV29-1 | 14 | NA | TGCAGCGTTGAGGGGACGTCAGGGACCTACGAGCAGTACTTC | CSVEGTSGTYEQYF
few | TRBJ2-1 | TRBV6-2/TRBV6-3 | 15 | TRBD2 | TGTGCCAGCAGTCAGAGCGGGAGCACCTACAATGAGCAGTTCTTC | CASSQSGSTYNEQFF
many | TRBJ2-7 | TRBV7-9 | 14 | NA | TGTGCCAGCAGCTTTACAGGTATCTCCTACGAGCAGTACTTC | CASSFTGISYEQYF
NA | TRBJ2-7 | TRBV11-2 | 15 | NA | TGTGCCAGCAGCTTAGGTGCACTAGTCAGCGACGAGCAGTACTTC | CASSLGALVSDEQYF
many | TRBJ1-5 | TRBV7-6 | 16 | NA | TGTGCCAGCAGCTTAGCCAGAAGGGCGACAGAAGGCTCCCAGCATTTT | CASSLARRATEGSQHF
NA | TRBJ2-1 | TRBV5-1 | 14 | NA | TGCGCCAGCAGCGAGTGGACGGATAACAATGAGCAGTTCTTC | CASSEWTDNNEQFF
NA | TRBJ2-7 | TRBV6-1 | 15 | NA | TGTGCCAGCAGTGACCGGGCCTTGGGGAATTCGGAGCAGTACTTC | CASSDRALGNSEQYF
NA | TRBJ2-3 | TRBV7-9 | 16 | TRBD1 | TGTGCCAGCAGCTCCGAAGGGGGCTTGCACACAGATACGCAGTATTTT | CASSSEGGLHTDTQYF
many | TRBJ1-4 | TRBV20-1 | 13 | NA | TGCAGTGCTCTGCGACAGGAGGGCGGGAAACTGTTTTTT | CSALRQEGGKLFF
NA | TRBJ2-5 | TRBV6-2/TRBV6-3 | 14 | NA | TGTGCCAGCAGTTATGCGGGCGGAAGGGAGACCCAGTACTTC | CASSYAGGRETQYF
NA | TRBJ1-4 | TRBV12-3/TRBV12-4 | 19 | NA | TGTGCCAGCTGTTTAAGGCCCGGCTCGAGGGGTCGGAGGAACGAAAAACTGTTTTTT | CASCLRPGSRGRRNEKLFF
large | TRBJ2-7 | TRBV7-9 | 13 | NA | TGTGCCAGCAGGGATGGGCTCGTTGCCGAGCAGTACTTC | CASRDGLVAEQYF
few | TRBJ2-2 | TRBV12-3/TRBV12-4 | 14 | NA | TGTGCCAGCAGCGGGACCGCCAAACCCGGGGAGCTGTTTTTT | CASSGTAKPGELFF
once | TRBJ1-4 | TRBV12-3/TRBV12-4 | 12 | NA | TGTGCCAGCAACAGTGGGGGTGAAAAACTGTTTTTT | CASNSGGEKLFF
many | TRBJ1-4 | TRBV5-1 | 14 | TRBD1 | TGCGCCAGCAGCTTGGAACAGGGGGCGAAGAAACTGTTTTTT | CASSLEQGAKKLFF
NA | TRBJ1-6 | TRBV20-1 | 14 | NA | TGCAGTGCTAGATACGATACGAATAATTCACCCCTCCACTTT | CSARYDTNNSPLHF
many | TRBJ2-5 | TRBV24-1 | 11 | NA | TGTGCCACCAGAGAGAAAGAGACCCAGTACTTC | CATREKETQYF
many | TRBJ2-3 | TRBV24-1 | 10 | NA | TGTGCCACCAGTCCAGATACGCAGTATTTT | CATSPDTQYF
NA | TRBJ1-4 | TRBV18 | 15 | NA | TGTGCCAGCTCACCACCGTCCGGGAGAGGGGAAAAACTGTTTTTT | CASSPPSGRGEKLFF
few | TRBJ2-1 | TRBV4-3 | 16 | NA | TGCGCCAGCAGCCAAGACGGGACTGCGGTAGACAATGAGCAGTTCTTC | CASSQDGTAVDNEQFF
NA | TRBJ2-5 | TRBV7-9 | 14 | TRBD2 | TGTGCCAGCAGCTCCGCGGGGGGGGGTGAGACCCAGTACTTC | CASSSAGGGETQYF
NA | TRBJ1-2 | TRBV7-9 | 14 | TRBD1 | TGTGCCAGCAGCCCGTTGGACAGGGAATATGGCTACACCTTC | CASSPLDREYGYTF